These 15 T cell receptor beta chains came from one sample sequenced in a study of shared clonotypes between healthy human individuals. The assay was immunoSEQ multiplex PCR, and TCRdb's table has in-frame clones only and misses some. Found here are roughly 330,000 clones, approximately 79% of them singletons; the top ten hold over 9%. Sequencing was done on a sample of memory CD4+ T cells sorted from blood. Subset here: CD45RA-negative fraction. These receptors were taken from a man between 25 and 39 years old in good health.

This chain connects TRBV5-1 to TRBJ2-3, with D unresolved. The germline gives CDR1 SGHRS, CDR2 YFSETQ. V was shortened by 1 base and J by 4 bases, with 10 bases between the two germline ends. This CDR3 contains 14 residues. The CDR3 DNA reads TGCGCCAGCAGCTTGTCACAAATCTCAGATACGCAGTATTTT. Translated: CASSLSQISDTQYF.

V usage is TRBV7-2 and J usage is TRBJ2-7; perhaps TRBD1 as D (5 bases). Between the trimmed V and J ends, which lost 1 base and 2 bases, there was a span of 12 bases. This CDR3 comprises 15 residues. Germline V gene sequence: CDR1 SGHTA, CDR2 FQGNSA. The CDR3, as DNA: TGTGCCAGCAGCTTAGTCCAGGGATATACCTACGAGCAGTACTTC. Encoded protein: CASSLVQGYTYEQYF.

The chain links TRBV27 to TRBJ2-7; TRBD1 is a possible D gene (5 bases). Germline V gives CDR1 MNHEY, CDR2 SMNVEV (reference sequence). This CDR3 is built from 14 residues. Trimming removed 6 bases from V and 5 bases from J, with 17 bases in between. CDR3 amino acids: CASSSIRTLDEQYF. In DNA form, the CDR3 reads TGTGCCAGCAGCTCGATCCGGACATTGGACGAGCAGTACTTC.

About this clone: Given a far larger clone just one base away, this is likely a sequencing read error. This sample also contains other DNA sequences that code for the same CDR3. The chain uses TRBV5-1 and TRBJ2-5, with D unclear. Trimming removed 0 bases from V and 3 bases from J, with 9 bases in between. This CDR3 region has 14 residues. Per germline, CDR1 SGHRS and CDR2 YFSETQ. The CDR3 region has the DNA TGCGCCAGCAGCTTGGATGGACGGGAAGAGACCCAGTACTTC. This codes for CASSLDGREETQYF.

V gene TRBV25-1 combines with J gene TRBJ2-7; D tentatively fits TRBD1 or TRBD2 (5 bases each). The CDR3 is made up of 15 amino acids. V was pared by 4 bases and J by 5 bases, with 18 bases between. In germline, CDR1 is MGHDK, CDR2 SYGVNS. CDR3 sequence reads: CASSGGTQQAHEQYF. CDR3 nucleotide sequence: TGTGCCAGCAGTGGGGGGACCCAACAGGCCCACGAGCAGTACTTC.

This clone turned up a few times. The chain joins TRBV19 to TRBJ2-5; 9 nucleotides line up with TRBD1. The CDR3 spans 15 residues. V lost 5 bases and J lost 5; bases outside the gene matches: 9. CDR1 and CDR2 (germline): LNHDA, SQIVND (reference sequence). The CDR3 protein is CASSALQGAGETQYF. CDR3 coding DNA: TGTGCCAGTAGTGCCCTACAGGGGGCTGGGGAGACCCAGTACTTC. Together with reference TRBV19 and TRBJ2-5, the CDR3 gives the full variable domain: DGGITQSPKYLFRKEGQNVTLSCEQNLNHDAMYWYRQDPGQGLRLIYYSQIVNDFQKGDIAEGYSVSREKKESFPLTVTSAQKNPTAFYLCASSALQGAGETQYFGPGTRLLVL.

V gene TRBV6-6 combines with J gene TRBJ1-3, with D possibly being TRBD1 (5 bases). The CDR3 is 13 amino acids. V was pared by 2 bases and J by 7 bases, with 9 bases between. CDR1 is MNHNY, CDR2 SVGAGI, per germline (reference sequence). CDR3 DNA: TGTGCCAGCAGTTACACGGGGCTTAACACCATATATTTT. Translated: CASSYTGLNTIYF.

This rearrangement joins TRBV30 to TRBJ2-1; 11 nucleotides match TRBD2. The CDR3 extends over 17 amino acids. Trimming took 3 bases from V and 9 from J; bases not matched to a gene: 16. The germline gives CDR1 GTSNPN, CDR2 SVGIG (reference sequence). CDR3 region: CAWSLPGLADPGGEQFF. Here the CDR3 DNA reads TGTGCCTGGAGCTTACCGGGACTAGCGGATCCAGGGGGTGAGCAGTTCTTC.

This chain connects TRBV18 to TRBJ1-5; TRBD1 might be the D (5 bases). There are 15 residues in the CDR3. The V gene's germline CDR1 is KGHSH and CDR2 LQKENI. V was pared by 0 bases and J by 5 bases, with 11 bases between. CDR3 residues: CASSPPGRDHQPQHF. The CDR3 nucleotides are TGTGCCAGCTCACCACCGGGCAGGGACCATCAGCCCCAGCATTTT.

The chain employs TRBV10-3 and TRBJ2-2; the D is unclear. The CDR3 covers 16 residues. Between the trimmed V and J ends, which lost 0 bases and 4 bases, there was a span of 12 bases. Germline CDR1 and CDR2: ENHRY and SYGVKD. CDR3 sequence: CAISESGRFGTGELFF. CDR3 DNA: TGTGCCATCAGTGAGTCTGGGCGGTTTGGCACCGGGGAGCTGTTTTTT.

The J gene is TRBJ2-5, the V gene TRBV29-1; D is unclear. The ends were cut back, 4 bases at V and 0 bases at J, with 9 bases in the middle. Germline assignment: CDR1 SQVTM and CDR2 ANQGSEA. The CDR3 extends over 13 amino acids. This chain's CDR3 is CSVVVRYQETQYF. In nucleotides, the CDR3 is TGCAGCGTTGTTGTAAGGTACCAAGAGACCCAGTACTTC. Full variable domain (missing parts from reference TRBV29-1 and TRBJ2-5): SAVISQKPSRDICQRGTSLTIQCQVDSQVTMMFWYRQQPGQSLTLIATANQGSEATYESGFVIDKFPISRPNLTFSTLTVSNMSPEDSSIYLCSVVVRYQETQYFGPGTRLLVL.

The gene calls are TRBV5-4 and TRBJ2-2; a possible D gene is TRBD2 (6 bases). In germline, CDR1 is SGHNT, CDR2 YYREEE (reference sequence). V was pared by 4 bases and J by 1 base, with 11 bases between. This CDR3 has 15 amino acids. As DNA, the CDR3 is TGTGCCAGCAGCCCCGGGACTCAGAACACCGGGGAGCTGTTTTTT. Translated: CASSPGTQNTGELFF.

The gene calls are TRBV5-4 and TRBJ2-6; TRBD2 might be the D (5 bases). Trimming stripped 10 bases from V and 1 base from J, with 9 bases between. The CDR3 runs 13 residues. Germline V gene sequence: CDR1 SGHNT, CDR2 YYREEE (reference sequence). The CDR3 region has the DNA TGTGCCGGAACGGGATCTGGGGCCAACGTCCTGACTTTC. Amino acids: CAGTGSGANVLTF.

The CDR3 DNA follows: TGTGCCAGTAGGATGTACGGCACAGATACGCAGTATTTT. This gives the protein CASRMYGTDTQYF. J is TRBJ2-3 and V is TRBV19, with no clear D. V lost 6 bases and J lost 1, with 8 bases in between. From germline, CDR1 is LNHDA and CDR2 SQIVND (reference sequence). The CDR3 is 13 residues long.

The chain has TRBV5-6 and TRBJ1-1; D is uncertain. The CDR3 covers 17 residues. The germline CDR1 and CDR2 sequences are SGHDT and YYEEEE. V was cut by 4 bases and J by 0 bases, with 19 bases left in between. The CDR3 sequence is CASSTEKIGVMNTEAFF. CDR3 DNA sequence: TGTGCCAGCAGCACCGAGAAGATTGGGGTAATGAACACTGAAGCTTTCTTT.